The 19 T cell receptor beta chains presented below share a single source sample, sequenced in a study of T cells in Graves' hyperthyroidism and ophthalmopathy (dated by TCRdb to 2018 to 2020). The library was built by means of multiplex PCR. The sequencer was an Illumina HiSeq 2000. Amplification of TCR beta CDR3 regions was carried out from RNA transcripts. The TCR CDR3 was subjected to a first round of RT-PCR using the HTBI primer set and the Qiagen OneStep RT-PCR kit. TCRdb reprocessing: public reads trimmed at Q25 with fastp, clones called with MiXCR, in-frame beta chains kept. Each CDR3 protein appears once, grouped with its most common genes and DNA. Here the sample has hundreds of thousands of distinct CDR3 sequences; nearly 45% occur a single time. Clones ranked in the top ten supply roughly 7.2% of the sample. The sequenced sample consisted of peripheral blood or thyroid tissue (not recorded which). The receptors come from an adult man with Graves' disease, either hyperthyroidism or ophthalmopathy (not recorded which).

On this clonotype: The CDR3 does not end in the conserved phenylalanine or tryptophan, so this is likely a read error. This rearrangement joins TRBV7-9 to TRBJ1-5, with 7 bases aligning to TRBD1. This CDR3 is built from 17 residues. From germline, CDR1 is SEHNR and CDR2 FQNEAQ (reference sequence). The V segment lost 2 bases and the J segment 3 bases; nucleotides outside the gene matches: 10. CDR3 nucleotide sequence: TGTGCCAGCAGCTTAACCCCCTGGCAGGGGGTCAATCAGCCCCAGCATCTT. Translated: CASSLTPWQGVNQPQHL.

This sequence joins TRBV25-1 and TRBJ1-5, with 11 bases identical to TRBD1. Germline CDR1 reads MGHDK; CDR2 reads SYGVNS. V dropped 4 bases and J dropped 7; count of bases not matched to a gene: 9. The CDR3 totals 16 residues. DNA for the CDR3: TGTGCCAGCAGTGCAAGCCGGGACAGGGGGAGACAGCCCCAGCATTTT. This codes for CASSASRDRGRQPQHF.

In regard to this clonotype: Compared with germline, one end of the junction differs, possibly owing to a read error. V gene TRBV10-3 combines with J gene TRBJ2-5; D is uncertain. Germline V gene lookup returns CDR1 ENHRY and CDR2 SYGVKD. This CDR3 has 13 residues. The CDR3 DNA reads as TGTGCCAGCAGTGTGTATGCCCAAGAGACCCAGTACTTC. This gives the protein CASSVYAQETQYF.

In its sample, this clonotype was seen many times. The CDR3 protein is CATSSPWNQPQHF. The CDR3 nucleotides are TGTGCCACCAGCAGCCCTTGGAATCAGCCCCAGCATTTT. The gene calls are TRBV15 and TRBJ1-5; D remains ambiguous. The CDR3 is 13 amino acids. Looked up from germline, CDR1 is LNHNV and CDR2 is YYDKDF (reference sequence). Trimming stripped 3 bases from V and 4 bases from J, with 7 bases between.

Concerning this clonotype: One base away lies a much larger clone, so this may be a sequencing read error. The V gene is TRBV10-3, the J gene TRBJ2-7, with 8 positions matching TRBD2. Trimming took 4 bases from V and 2 from J; bases not matched to a gene: 13. Per germline, CDR1 ENHRY and CDR2 SYGVKD. The CDR3 loop spans 17 amino acids. CDR3 coding DNA: TGTGCCATCAGTGGGTCTGGAACGGGAGGGGATCCCTACGAGCAGTACTTC. Translation gives CAISGSGTGGDPYEQYF.

J is TRBJ1-4 and V is TRBV7-2, with D perhaps TRBD1 (6 bases). The CDR3 consists of 15 residues. Between the trimmed V and J ends, which lost 4 bases and 2 bases, there was a span of 11 bases. CDR1 SGHTA and CDR2 FQGNSA come from the germline V gene. The DNA for the CDR3 is TGTGCCAGCAGCTCGGGGGGCGTCACTAATGAAAAACTGTTTTTT. This codes for CASSSGGVTNEKLFF.

About this clonotype: An end of the junction does not agree with germline; a read error may underlie this. The rearrangement joins TRBV7-9 to TRBJ1-4; D not resolved. The CDR3 has 11 residues. CDR1 and CDR2 (germline): SEHNR, FQNEAQ (reference sequence). The CDR3 region has the DNA TGTGCCGGCAGCTATAATGAAAAACTGTTTTTT. Protein product: CAGSYNEKLFF.

The genes are TRBV4-1 and TRBJ1-3; unclear D gene. This CDR3 contains 13 residues. Germline V lookup: CDR1 MGHRA, CDR2 YSYEKL. V dropped 0 bases and J dropped 5 bases, with 5 bases sitting between them. The CDR3 reads CASSQERRNTIYF. CDR3 DNA: TGCGCCAGCAGCCAAGAACGAAGAAACACCATATATTTT.

This clonotype occurred many times. CDR3 coding DNA: TGTGCCAGCGGTCCGTATGAAGCTTTCTTT. As protein: CASGPYEAFF. The chain recombines TRBV2 with TRBJ1-1, with D unclear. Germline-derived CDR1 and CDR2 are SNHLY and FYNNEI. Trimming removed 8 bases from V and 7 bases from J, with 8 bases in between. This CDR3 is built from 10 residues.

Concerning this clonotype: This may come from a read error, since a much larger clone is one base off. The gene calls are TRBV10-3 and TRBJ2-7; the match to TRBD1 covers 7 bases. The CDR3 totals 14 residues. Germline CDR1 ENHRY, CDR2 SYGVKD. CDR3: CATRQGQSSYEQHF. The CDR3 DNA is TGTGCCACGCGACAGGGACAGAGCTCCTACGAGCAGCACTTC.

Ten or more counts support this clonotype. The rearrangement links TRBV20-1 to TRBJ1-2; D is uncertain. The CDR3 sequence is 12 residues long. V lost 3 bases and J lost 4, with 9 bases in between. Germline values: CDR1 DFQATT, CDR2 SNEGSKA (reference sequence). CDR3 residues: CSASRQSYGYTF. The CDR3 DNA reads as TGCAGTGCTAGCAGGCAGAGCTATGGCTACACCTTC.

In the case of this clonotype: One end of the junction varies from germline; a read error may be responsible. The rearrangement links TRBV6-5 to TRBJ1-2; D remains ambiguous. Looked up from germline, CDR1 is MNHEY and CDR2 is SVGAGI. The CDR3 runs 13 residues. In DNA form, the CDR3 reads TGTGCCATCAGTTACACGCCTTGGGAGGGCTGCACCTTC. It yields the protein CAISYTPWEGCTF.

This clonotype was observed a handful of times. The rearrangement joins TRBV7-6 to TRBJ2-2, with a weak D call TRBD2 (5 bases). Trimming removed 3 bases at V and 6 bases at J, with 8 bases between. Looked up from germline, CDR1 is SGHVS and CDR2 is FNYEAQ. CDR3 size: 13 residues. The DNA for the CDR3 is TGTGCCAGCAGCTTTCAGGAGGCCGGGGAGCTGTTTTTT. Translated, it gives CASSFQEAGELFF.

The genes are TRBV12-3 or TRBV12-4 and TRBJ1-2; the match to TRBD1 covers 7 bases. The CDR3 spans 13 residues. With 4 bases clipped from V and 6 bases from J, the junction kept 5 bases outside the gene matches. The CDR3 nucleotides read TGTGCCAGCAGTTCGGACAGGCGTGATGGCTACACCTTC. This translates into CASSSDRRDGYTF.

A single count supports this clonotype. V gene TRBV9 combines with J gene TRBJ1-3; D possibly corresponds to TRBD1 (6 bases). CDR3 size: 16 residues. V lost 4 bases to trimming and J lost 0 bases, with 14 bases between them. Germline CDR1 SGDLS, CDR2 YYNGEE. The CDR3 DNA is TGTGCCAGCAGCTTATTGTCAGGGGTCTCTGGAAACACCATATATTTT. Translating it yields CASSLLSGVSGNTIYF.

This clonotype showed up just a few times. This chain joins TRBV13 and TRBJ2-6; D is undetermined. With 4 bases removed from V and 0 bases from J, the gap between germline ends came to 10 bases. The CDR3 runs to 16 residues. Germline CDR1 and CDR2: PRHDT and FYEKMQ (reference sequence). CDR3 coding DNA: TGTGCCAGCAGCTGGCTCCAGATCTCTGGGGCCAACGTCCTGACTTTC. It is translated as CASSWLQISGANVLTF.

The J gene is TRBJ1-3, the V gene TRBV29-1; D is ambiguous. The V gene lost 4 bases and the J gene lost 8 bases, with 6 bases spanning the gap. This CDR3 comprises 10 residues. CDR1 and CDR2 (germline): SQVTM, ANQGSEA. The CDR3 region has the DNA TGCAGCGTTGCCCAGGACACCATATATTTT. This gives the protein CSVAQDTIYF.

This clonotype was found a few times. J is TRBJ1-1 and V is TRBV20-1, with no clear D. V gave up 0 bases and J gave up 1 base, with 12 bases separating them. The germline gives CDR1 DFQATT, CDR2 SNEGSKA (reference sequence). The CDR3 consists of 15 residues. CDR3 sequence: CSARDFTEKNTEAFF. The CDR3 DNA follows: TGCAGTGCTAGAGATTTTACGGAAAAGAACACTGAAGCTTTCTTT.

The V and J genes are TRBV29-1 and TRBJ1-2, with 10 positions matching TRBD1. CDR3 size: 14 residues. V lost 4 bases to trimming and J lost 0 bases; unmatched junction nucleotides: 2. Germline V gene lookup returns CDR1 SQVTM and CDR2 ANQGSEA. The CDR3, as DNA: TGCAGCGTTGTGGGGACAGGGGCTAACTATGGCTACACCTTC. Its translation is CSVVGTGANYGYTF.